This T cell receptor gamma chain was captured by sequencing in a study of human gamma delta and Vdelta1 T cells (dated by TCRdb to 2016 to 2018). Regarding the complete study: The study examined Delta One T cells, which are Vd1+ gamma-delta T cells, as cytotoxic effectors against acute myeloid leukemia. Study-wide findings and limitations: Delta One T cells were reported as polyclonal and as showing broad cytotoxic targeting of acute myeloid leukemia.

Ends trimmed: V by 0 bases, J by 9 bases; bases unmatched to a gene: 14. The CDR3 has 15 amino acids, counting the end cysteine and phenylalanine. Here the CDR3 DNA is all that survives: 45 bases in frame from base 1. CDR1 and CDR2 (EGSNGY, YDSYNSKV) derive from the germline V gene. The library was made by PCR. Sequencing took place on an Illumina MiSeq. TCRdb reprocessed the public data with the CATT caller; entries with the same nucleotide sequence were combined afterwards. This sample lists roughly 4,500 gamma-chain clones; about 32% were detected once. Roughly 3% of the sample comes from the top ten. A word on this clone: Its target antigen remains unknown. No much larger clonotype is one base removed from it; base qualities were not supplied.

The sequencing input was Vdelta1 gamma-delta T cells from blood grown in culture (DOT cells). In light of the paper, this sample's cell subset or site label describes: Delta One T cells, in vitro expanded/differentiated Vd1+ gamma-delta T cells. Recombination connected TRGV2 to TRGJ1 or TRGJ2. This TCR derives from a human donor in good health. The encoded CDR3 is CATWDGPRTPFKKLF. DNA sequence: TGTGCCACCTGGGACGGGCCGAGAACACCATTTAAGAAACTCTTT.